The rows below give T cell receptor beta chains drawn from one sample of a study of OX40 agonist ivuxolimab in advanced cancers. Data came from immunoSEQ multiplex PCR; TCRdb stores just in-frame clones and leaves some out. Counted here are 20,000 to 25,000 clones, 88% occurring once; the ten biggest clones make up around 10%. The sequenced sample was CD4+ or CD8+ T cells sorted from blood, obtained in a trial of the OX40 agonist ivuxolimab. The receptors stem from an adult with an advanced solid tumor such as melanoma, head and neck, liver or kidney cancer. Each CDR3 is given with its conserved first and last residue. Fields, in order: D gene, J gene, V gene, clone size, CDR3 DNA, CDR3 protein. The D gene is left open where the match is weak. Expanded clones get a size class; other rows say once, few or many, or leave the size out.

D gene: TRBD2
J gene: TRBJ2-3
V gene: TRBV9
clone size: -
CDR3 DNA: TGTGCCAGCAGCGCCACTAGCGGGGGGAGGGATACGCAGTATTTT
CDR3 protein: CASSATSGGRDTQYF

D gene: -
J gene: TRBJ2-7
V gene: TRBV2
clone size: -
CDR3 DNA: TGTGCCAGCTTACATGAGGAATTAAACTACGAGCAGTACTTC
CDR3 protein: CASLHEELNYEQYF

D gene: TRBD1
J gene: TRBJ2-3
V gene: TRBV10-3
clone size: few
CDR3 DNA: TGTGCCATCAGCGAGCTCGGGACAGGGGGCTTAGATACGCAGTATTTT
CDR3 protein: CAISELGTGGLDTQYF

D gene: TRBD2
J gene: TRBJ2-6
V gene: TRBV5-1
clone size: -
CDR3 DNA: TGCGCCAGCAGCTTGGCCAAGTTGGGAGTCGGTAGCGGGAAGGCTGGGGCCAACGTCCTGACTTTC
CDR3 protein: CASSLAKLGVGSGKAGANVLTF

D gene: -
J gene: TRBJ1-2
V gene: TRBV4-1
clone size: -
CDR3 DNA: TGCGCCAGCAGCCAAGATCGCTCACGGGAATACTATGGCTACACCTTC
CDR3 protein: CASSQDRSREYYGYTF

D gene: -
J gene: TRBJ1-2
V gene: TRBV19
clone size: -
CDR3 DNA: TGTGCCAGTAGTACAGGGTCCGGCTACACCTTC
CDR3 protein: CASSTGSGYTF

D gene: TRBD1
J gene: TRBJ2-7
V gene: TRBV5-6
clone size: -
CDR3 DNA: TGTGCCAGCAGCACGGGGACAGGCTACGAGCAGTACTTC
CDR3 protein: CASSTGTGYEQYF

D gene: -
J gene: TRBJ2-7
V gene: TRBV7-3
clone size: -
CDR3 DNA: TGTGCCAGCAGCTTAACTTTCGGGCGCGAGCAGTACTTC
CDR3 protein: CASSLTFGREQYF

D gene: -
J gene: TRBJ1-5
V gene: TRBV9
clone size: -
CDR3 DNA: TGTGCCAGCAGCGAGGGGGAGGGGGGCGGTCAGCCCCAGCATTTT
CDR3 protein: CASSEGEGGGQPQHF

D gene: -
J gene: TRBJ2-7
V gene: TRBV10-2
clone size: -
CDR3 DNA: TGCGCCAGCAGTGAGTCAAGCCGGGGCTACGAGCAGTACTTC
CDR3 protein: CASSESSRGYEQYF

D gene: -
J gene: TRBJ2-3
V gene: TRBV6-4
clone size: -
CDR3 DNA: TGTGCCAGCAGTGACTCGGGAAGGGGAAATACGCAGTATTTT
CDR3 protein: CASSDSGRGNTQYF

D gene: -
J gene: TRBJ1-2
V gene: TRBV2
clone size: once
CDR3 DNA: TGTGCCAGCAGTGATAACGGCGCGTTAGGGTGGTACACCTTC
CDR3 protein: CASSDNGALGWYTF

D gene: TRBD1
J gene: TRBJ2-7
V gene: TRBV7-6
clone size: -
CDR3 DNA: TGTGCCAGCAGCTCCGGGACAGGGGGCTTCGAGCAGTACTTC
CDR3 protein: CASSSGTGGFEQYF

D gene: -
J gene: TRBJ1-2
V gene: TRBV11-2
clone size: -
CDR3 DNA: TGTGCCAGCAGCTTAGATGGAAATGGCTACACCTTC
CDR3 protein: CASSLDGNGYTF

D gene: -
J gene: TRBJ2-7
V gene: TRBV5-1
clone size: -
CDR3 DNA: TGCGCCAGCAGTTCAAGGGTCGGCGAGCAGTACTTC
CDR3 protein: CASSSRVGEQYF

D gene: -
J gene: TRBJ2-7
V gene: TRBV7-2
clone size: -
CDR3 DNA: TGTGCCAGCAGCTACAACGTTATTACCTACGAGCAGTACTTC
CDR3 protein: CASSYNVITYEQYF

D gene: -
J gene: TRBJ2-5
V gene: TRBV29-1
clone size: -
CDR3 DNA: TGCAGCGGCCTCGAGCAAGAGACCCAGTACTTC
CDR3 protein: CSGLEQETQYF

D gene: -
J gene: TRBJ1-1
V gene: TRBV28
clone size: -
CDR3 DNA: TGTGCCAGCAGAACCGCGATCGGGAAGAACACTGAAGCTTTCTTT
CDR3 protein: CASRTAIGKNTEAFF

D gene: -
J gene: TRBJ1-5
V gene: TRBV9
clone size: -
CDR3 DNA: TGTGCCAGCAGCGTAGGCGATAGCAATCAGCCCCAGCATTTT
CDR3 protein: CASSVGDSNQPQHF

D gene: -
J gene: TRBJ1-4
V gene: TRBV21-1
clone size: -
CDR3 DNA: TGTGCCAGCAGCAAAGGGGTACAGGTTGACCCTACCGGTGAAAAACTGTTTTTT
CDR3 protein: CASSKGVQVDPTGEKLFF

D gene: TRBD2
J gene: TRBJ2-5
V gene: TRBV5-1
clone size: -
CDR3 DNA: TGCGCCAGCAGCTTGCTTAGCGGGGGGGCCCTAGAGACCCAGTACTTC
CDR3 protein: CASSLLSGGALETQYF

D gene: -
J gene: TRBJ2-3
V gene: TRBV27
clone size: -
CDR3 DNA: TGTGCCAGCAGTCCGAGTGGGGGAGAGGAGACAGATACGCAGTATTTT
CDR3 protein: CASSPSGGEETDTQYF

D gene: TRBD1
J gene: TRBJ1-1
V gene: TRBV9
clone size: -
CDR3 DNA: TGTGCCAGCAGCCCCCCGGGACAGAGGAACACTGAAGCTTTCTTT
CDR3 protein: CASSPPGQRNTEAFF

D gene: -
J gene: TRBJ2-1
V gene: TRBV5-6
clone size: -
CDR3 DNA: TGTGCCAGCAGGGCCCGGGACCAACTATACAATGAGCAGTTCTTC
CDR3 protein: CASRARDQLYNEQFF

D gene: TRBD1
J gene: TRBJ1-1
V gene: TRBV30
clone size: once
CDR3 DNA: TGTGCCTGGAAGACAGGGGCAAACACTGAAGCTTTCTTT
CDR3 protein: CAWKTGANTEAFF

D gene: -
J gene: TRBJ2-7
V gene: TRBV7-2
clone size: -
CDR3 DNA: TGTGCCAGCAGCTTATTAGGCGGCTCCTACGAGCAGTACTTC
CDR3 protein: CASSLLGGSYEQYF

D gene: -
J gene: TRBJ2-2
V gene: TRBV7-6
clone size: -
CDR3 DNA: TGTGCCAGCAGCTTAGCGGCCGGGGAGCTGTTTTTT
CDR3 protein: CASSLAAGELFF

D gene: -
J gene: TRBJ1-2
V gene: TRBV19
clone size: -
CDR3 DNA: TGTGCCAGTAGTGCAGGACAGCCTAACTATGGCTACACCTTC
CDR3 protein: CASSAGQPNYGYTF

D gene: -
J gene: TRBJ2-7
V gene: TRBV2
clone size: -
CDR3 DNA: TGTGCCAGCAGTGAAAGGGACTACGAGCAGTACTTC
CDR3 protein: CASSERDYEQYF

D gene: TRBD1
J gene: TRBJ2-7
V gene: TRBV12-5
clone size: -
CDR3 DNA: TGTGCTAGTGGTCCGGAACAGGGGGGAGAGTACTTC
CDR3 protein: CASGPEQGGEYF

D gene: -
J gene: TRBJ2-7
V gene: TRBV4-1
clone size: -
CDR3 DNA: TGCGCCAGCAGCCAAGATGGGACAGAGCAGTACTTC
CDR3 protein: CASSQDGTEQYF

D gene: -
J gene: TRBJ2-5
V gene: TRBV5-4
clone size: -
CDR3 DNA: TGTGCCAGCGCCTTGGGGGAAGAGACCCAGTACTTC
CDR3 protein: CASALGEETQYF

D gene: TRBD1
J gene: TRBJ2-7
V gene: TRBV11-2
clone size: -
CDR3 DNA: TGTGCCAGCAGCCTGGGACAGGGGGGGGAGCAGTACTTC
CDR3 protein: CASSLGQGGEQYF

D gene: -
J gene: TRBJ2-4
V gene: TRBV29-1
clone size: -
CDR3 DNA: TGCAGCGTTGTGGGGGTTAGAGAAAACATTCAGTACTTC
CDR3 protein: CSVVGVRENIQYF

D gene: TRBD2
J gene: TRBJ2-1
V gene: TRBV4-2
clone size: -
CDR3 DNA: TGTGCCAGCAGCCAAGACCTAGCGGGGAACAATGAGCAGTTCTTC
CDR3 protein: CASSQDLAGNNEQFF

D gene: -
J gene: TRBJ1-1
V gene: TRBV2
clone size: -
CDR3 DNA: TGTGCCAGCAGTGGGGCTGAAGCTTTCTTT
CDR3 protein: CASSGAEAFF

D gene: TRBD1
J gene: TRBJ1-4
V gene: TRBV9
clone size: -
CDR3 DNA: TGTGCCAGCAGCGGACGACAGGGGCGGACTAATGAAAAACTGTTTTTT
CDR3 protein: CASSGRQGRTNEKLFF

D gene: TRBD1
J gene: TRBJ2-7
V gene: TRBV6-5
clone size: -
CDR3 DNA: TGTGCCAGCAGAGGGACAGGGAGATTCGTCGAGCAGTACTTC
CDR3 protein: CASRGTGRFVEQYF

D gene: -
J gene: TRBJ2-1
V gene: TRBV27
clone size: -
CDR3 DNA: TGTGCCAGCAGTCGTCAGCCCCAGCCGTACAATGAGCAGTTCTTC
CDR3 protein: CASSRQPQPYNEQFF

D gene: TRBD1
J gene: TRBJ1-4
V gene: TRBV23-1
clone size: -
CDR3 DNA: TGCGCCAGCAGTTTCAGGGGGCCTAATGAAAAACTGTTTTTT
CDR3 protein: CASSFRGPNEKLFF

D gene: TRBD1
J gene: TRBJ2-7
V gene: TRBV7-8
clone size: -
CDR3 DNA: TGTGCCAGCAGCACTTATACAGGGGCCGACGAGCAGTACTTC
CDR3 protein: CASSTYTGADEQYF

D gene: -
J gene: TRBJ2-3
V gene: TRBV9
clone size: -
CDR3 DNA: TGTGCCAGCAGCGTACGTCCAAGCCCTAGCACAGATACGCAGTATTTT
CDR3 protein: CASSVRPSPSTDTQYF

D gene: -
J gene: TRBJ1-4
V gene: TRBV5-1
clone size: once
CDR3 DNA: TGCGCCAGCAGCACCACAGGGAAGACTGAAAAACTGTTTTTT
CDR3 protein: CASSTTGKTEKLFF

D gene: -
J gene: TRBJ1-2
V gene: TRBV7-3
clone size: -
CDR3 DNA: TGTGCCAGCAGTCCTGGACAGAACTATGGCTACACCTTC
CDR3 protein: CASSPGQNYGYTF

D gene: -
J gene: TRBJ1-1
V gene: TRBV4-1
clone size: -
CDR3 DNA: TGCGCCAGCAGCCACACTAACACTGAAGCTTTCTTT
CDR3 protein: CASSHTNTEAFF

D gene: -
J gene: TRBJ2-5
V gene: TRBV7-6
clone size: -
CDR3 DNA: TGTGCCAGCAGCTTAATATCGGGGTACCAAGAGACCCAGTACTTC
CDR3 protein: CASSLISGYQETQYF